This T cell receptor beta chain originates from a study of sequential checkpoint blockade in melanoma. TCRdb's copy holds only in-frame clones and misses some; the assay was immunoSEQ multiplex PCR. The sample includes more than 5,500 clones, 21% of them seen just once. Germline loops: CDR1 GTSNPN, CDR2 SVGIG (reference sequence). The CDR3 is made up of 13 amino acids. The V gene lost 0 bases and the J gene lost 7 bases, with 9 bases spanning the gap. Treatment defined: randomized to nivolumab then ipilimumab (arm A) or the reverse (arm B). DNA-damaging chemotherapy had not been given to any patient beforehand. This clone was detected a few times. Its specificity is unknown. Study-wide results and caveats: Mutational load did not correlate with tumor T-cell fraction or clonality.

This TCR derives from a human donor with melanoma. The sequencing here drew on tumor tissue (inferred from file names), taken from a patient given nivolumab and ipilimumab in sequence. This rearrangement joins TRBV30 to TRBJ1-4; D unclear. The CDR3 coding sequence is TGTGCCTGGAGTGTACTCCCTGGTGAAAAACTGTTTTTT. Translation: CAWSVLPGEKLFF.